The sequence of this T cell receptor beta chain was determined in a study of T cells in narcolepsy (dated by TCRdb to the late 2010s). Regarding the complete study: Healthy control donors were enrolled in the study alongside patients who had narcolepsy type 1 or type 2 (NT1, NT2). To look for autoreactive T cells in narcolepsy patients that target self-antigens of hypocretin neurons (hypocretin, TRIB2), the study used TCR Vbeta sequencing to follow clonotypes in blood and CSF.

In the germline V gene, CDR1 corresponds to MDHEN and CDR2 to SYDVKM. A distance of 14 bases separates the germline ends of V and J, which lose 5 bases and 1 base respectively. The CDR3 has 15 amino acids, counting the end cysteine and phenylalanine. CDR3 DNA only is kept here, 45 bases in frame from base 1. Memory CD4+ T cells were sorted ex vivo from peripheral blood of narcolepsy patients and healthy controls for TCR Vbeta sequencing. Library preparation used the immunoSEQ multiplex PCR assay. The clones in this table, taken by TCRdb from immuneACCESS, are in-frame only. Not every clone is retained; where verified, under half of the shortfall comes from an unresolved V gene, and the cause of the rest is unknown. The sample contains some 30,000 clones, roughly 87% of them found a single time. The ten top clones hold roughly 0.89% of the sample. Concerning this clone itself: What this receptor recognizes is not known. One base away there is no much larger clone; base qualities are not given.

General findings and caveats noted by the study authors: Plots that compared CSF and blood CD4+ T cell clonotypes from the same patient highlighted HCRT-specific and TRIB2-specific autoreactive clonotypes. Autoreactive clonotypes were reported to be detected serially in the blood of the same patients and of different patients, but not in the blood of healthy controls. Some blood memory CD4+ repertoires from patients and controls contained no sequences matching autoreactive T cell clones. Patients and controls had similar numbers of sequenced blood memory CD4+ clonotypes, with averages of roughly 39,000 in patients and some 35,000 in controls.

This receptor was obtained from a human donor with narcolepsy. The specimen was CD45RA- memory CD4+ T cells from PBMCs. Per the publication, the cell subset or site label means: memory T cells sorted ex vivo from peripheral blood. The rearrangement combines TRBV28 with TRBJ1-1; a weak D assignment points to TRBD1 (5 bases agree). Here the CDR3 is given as CASSVIQVWNTEAFF. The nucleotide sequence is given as TGTGCCAGCAGTGTAATACAGGTATGGAACACTGAAGCTTTCTTT.